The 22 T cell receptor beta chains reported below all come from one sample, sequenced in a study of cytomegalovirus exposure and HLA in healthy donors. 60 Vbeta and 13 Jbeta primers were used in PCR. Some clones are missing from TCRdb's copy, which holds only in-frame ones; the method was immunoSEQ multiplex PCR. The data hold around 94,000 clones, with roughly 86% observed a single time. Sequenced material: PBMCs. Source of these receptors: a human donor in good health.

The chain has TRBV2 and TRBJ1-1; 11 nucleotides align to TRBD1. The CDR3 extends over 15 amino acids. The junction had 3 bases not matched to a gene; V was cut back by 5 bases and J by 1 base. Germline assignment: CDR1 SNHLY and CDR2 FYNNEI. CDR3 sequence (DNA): TGTGCCAGCAGTCGGACAGGGGGCGCGAACACTGAAGCTTTCTTT. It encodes CASSRTGGANTEAFF.

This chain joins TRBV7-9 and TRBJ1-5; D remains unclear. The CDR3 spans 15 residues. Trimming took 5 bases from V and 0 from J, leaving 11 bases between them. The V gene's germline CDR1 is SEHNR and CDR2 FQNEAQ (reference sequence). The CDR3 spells CASSHDSHSNQPQHF. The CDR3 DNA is TGTGCCAGCAGCCACGATAGTCATAGCAATCAGCCCCAGCATTTT.

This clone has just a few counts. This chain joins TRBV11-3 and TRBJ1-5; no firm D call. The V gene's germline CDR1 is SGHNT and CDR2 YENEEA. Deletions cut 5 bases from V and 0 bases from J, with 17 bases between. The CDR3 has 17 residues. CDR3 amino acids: CASSPGPNRGSNQPQHF. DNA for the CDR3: TGTGCCAGCAGCCCCGGACCTAACCGGGGTAGCAATCAGCCCCAGCATTTT.

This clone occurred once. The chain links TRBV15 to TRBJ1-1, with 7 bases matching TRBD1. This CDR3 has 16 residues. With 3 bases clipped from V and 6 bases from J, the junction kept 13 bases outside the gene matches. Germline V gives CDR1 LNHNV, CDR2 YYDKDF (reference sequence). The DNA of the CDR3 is TGTGCCACCAGCAGGAACCGGGACAGCTATGGCTCTGAAGCTTTCTTT. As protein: CATSRNRDSYGSEAFF.

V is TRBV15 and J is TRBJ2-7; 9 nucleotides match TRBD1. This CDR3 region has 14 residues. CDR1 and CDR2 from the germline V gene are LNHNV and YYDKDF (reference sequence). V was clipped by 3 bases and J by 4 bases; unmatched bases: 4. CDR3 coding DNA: TGTGCCACCAGCAGCCCGGGACAGGGATACGAGCAGTACTTC. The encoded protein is CATSSPGQGYEQYF.

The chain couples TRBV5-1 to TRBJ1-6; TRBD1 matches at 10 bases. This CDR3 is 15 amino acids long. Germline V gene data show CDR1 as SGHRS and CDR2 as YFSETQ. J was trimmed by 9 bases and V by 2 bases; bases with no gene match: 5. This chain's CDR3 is CASSLRTGGSSPLHF. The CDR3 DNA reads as TGCGCCAGCAGCTTACGGACAGGGGGTAGTTCACCCCTCCACTTT.

As DNA, the CDR3 is TGTGCCAGCAGCTTCCACAGGGAAGGGGAGCAGTACTTC. Translating it yields CASSFHREGEQYF. The chain combines TRBV7-3 with TRBJ2-7, with D perhaps matching TRBD1 (6 bases). CDR3 length equals 13 residues. Between the trimmed V and J ends, which lost 3 bases and 7 bases, there was a span of 13 bases. Germline V gene lookup returns CDR1 SGHTA and CDR2 FQGTGA.

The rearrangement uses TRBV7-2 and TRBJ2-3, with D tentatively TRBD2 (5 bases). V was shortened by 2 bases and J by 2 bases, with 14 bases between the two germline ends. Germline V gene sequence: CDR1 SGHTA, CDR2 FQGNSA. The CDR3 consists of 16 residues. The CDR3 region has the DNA TGTGCCAGCAGCTTATTTTCGGACTTACCCACAGATACGCAGTATTTT. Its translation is CASSLFSDLPTDTQYF.

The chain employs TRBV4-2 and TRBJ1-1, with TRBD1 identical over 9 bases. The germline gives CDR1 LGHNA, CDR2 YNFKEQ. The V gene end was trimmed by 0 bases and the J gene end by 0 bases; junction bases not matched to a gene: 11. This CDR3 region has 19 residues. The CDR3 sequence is CASSQDTPGTGGLNTEAFF. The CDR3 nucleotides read TGTGCCAGCAGCCAAGATACGCCGGGAACAGGGGGCTTGAACACTGAAGCTTTCTTT.

The CDR3 sequence is CASSKFPGTGEMNTEAFF. The CDR3 DNA is TGTGCCAGCAGCAAATTCCCCGGGACAGGGGAAATGAACACTGAAGCTTTCTTT. The chain links TRBV9 to TRBJ1-1; the match to TRBD1 covers 10 bases. The germline V gene encodes CDR1 SGDLS and CDR2 YYNGEE. J gave up 0 bases and V 4 bases, and 12 bases lay outside the gene matches. The CDR3 covers 18 residues.

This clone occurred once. CDR3 sequence reads: CASSSGGEKLFF. Written as DNA, the CDR3 is TGCGCCAGCAGCTCGGGAGGTGAAAAACTGTTTTTT. J is TRBJ1-4 and V is TRBV5-1; D remains unclear. The ends were cut back, 3 bases at V and 7 bases at J, with 7 bases in the middle. The CDR3 consists of 12 residues. Germline CDR1 and CDR2: SGHRS and YFSETQ.

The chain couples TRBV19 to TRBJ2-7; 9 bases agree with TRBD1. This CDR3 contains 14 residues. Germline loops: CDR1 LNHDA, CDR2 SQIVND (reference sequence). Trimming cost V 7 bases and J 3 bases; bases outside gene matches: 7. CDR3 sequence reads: CASTPGQGGYEQYF. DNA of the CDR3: TGTGCCAGTACCCCGGGACAGGGAGGCTACGAGCAGTACTTC.

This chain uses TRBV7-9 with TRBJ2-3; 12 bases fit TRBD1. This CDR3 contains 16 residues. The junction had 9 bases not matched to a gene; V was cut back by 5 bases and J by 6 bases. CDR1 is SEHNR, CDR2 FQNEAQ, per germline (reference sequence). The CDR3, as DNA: TGTGCCAGCAGCCCCCGGGACAGGGGGCGCTTGGATACGCAGTATTTT. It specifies CASSPRDRGRLDTQYF.

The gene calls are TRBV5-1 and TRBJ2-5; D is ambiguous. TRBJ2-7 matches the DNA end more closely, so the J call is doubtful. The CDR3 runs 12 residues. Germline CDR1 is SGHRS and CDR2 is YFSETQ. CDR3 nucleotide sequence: TGCGCCAGCAGCTTGGACCTCTACGAGCAGTACTTC. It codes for CASSLDLYEQYF.

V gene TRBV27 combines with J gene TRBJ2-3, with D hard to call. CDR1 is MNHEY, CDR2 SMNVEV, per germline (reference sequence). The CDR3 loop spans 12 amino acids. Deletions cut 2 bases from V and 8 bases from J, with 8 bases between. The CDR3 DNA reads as TGTGCCAGCAGTTTACTTGGCACTACGCAGTATTTT. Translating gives CASSLLGTTQYF.

The CDR3 region has the DNA TGTGCCAGCAGTGGTTGGGACAAAAAGTCCTACGAGCAGTACTTC. Its protein is CASSGWDKKSYEQYF. This rearrangement joins TRBV6-1 to TRBJ2-7; tentative D call: TRBD1 (6 bases). The CDR3 has 15 residues. V lost 4 bases, J lost 1 base, and 14 bases lay in between. Looked up from germline, CDR1 is MNHNS and CDR2 is SASEGT.

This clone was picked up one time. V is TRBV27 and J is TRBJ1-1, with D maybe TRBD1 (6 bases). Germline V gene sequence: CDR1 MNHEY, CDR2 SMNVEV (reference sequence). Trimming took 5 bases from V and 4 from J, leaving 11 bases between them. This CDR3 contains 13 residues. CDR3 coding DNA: TGTGCCAGCAGTCCTTTGACAGGCACTGAAGCTTTCTTT. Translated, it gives CASSPLTGTEAFF.

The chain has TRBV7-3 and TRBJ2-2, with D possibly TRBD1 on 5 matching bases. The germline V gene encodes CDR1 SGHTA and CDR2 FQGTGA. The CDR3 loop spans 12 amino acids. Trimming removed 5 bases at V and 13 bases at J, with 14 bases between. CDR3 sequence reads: CASSLKGRALFF. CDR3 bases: TGTGCCAGCAGCCTAAAGGGCAGGGCGCTGTTTTTT.

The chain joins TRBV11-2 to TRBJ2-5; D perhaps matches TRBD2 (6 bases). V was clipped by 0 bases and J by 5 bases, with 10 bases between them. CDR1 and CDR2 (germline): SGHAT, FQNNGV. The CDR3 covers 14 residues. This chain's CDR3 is CASSLDAGLETQYF. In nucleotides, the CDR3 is TGTGCCAGCAGCTTAGATGCGGGACTGGAGACCCAGTACTTC.

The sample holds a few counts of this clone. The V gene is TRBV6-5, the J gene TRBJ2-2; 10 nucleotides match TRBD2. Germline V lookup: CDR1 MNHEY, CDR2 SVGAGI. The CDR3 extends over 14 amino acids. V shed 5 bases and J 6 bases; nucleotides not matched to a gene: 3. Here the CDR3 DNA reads TGTGCCAGCAGTGACCTAGCGGGAGCCGGGGAGCTGTTTTTT. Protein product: CASSDLAGAGELFF.

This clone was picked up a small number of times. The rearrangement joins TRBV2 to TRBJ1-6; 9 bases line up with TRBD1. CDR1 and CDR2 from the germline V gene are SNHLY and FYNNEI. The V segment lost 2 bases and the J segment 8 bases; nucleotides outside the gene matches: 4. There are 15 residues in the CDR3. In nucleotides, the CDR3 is TGTGCCAGCAGTGAAACCGGGACAGGGTATTCACCCCTCCACTTT. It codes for CASSETGTGYSPLHF.

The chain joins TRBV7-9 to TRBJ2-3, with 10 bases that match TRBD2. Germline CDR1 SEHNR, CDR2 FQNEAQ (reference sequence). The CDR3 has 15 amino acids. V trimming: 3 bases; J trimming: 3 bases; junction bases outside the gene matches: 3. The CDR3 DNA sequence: TGTGCCAGCAGCTTCCGGACTAGCGGAACAGATACGCAGTATTTT. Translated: CASSFRTSGTDTQYF.